This T cell receptor (beta chain) was retrieved from a study of blood T cell repertoires in COVID-19. Data came from immunoSEQ multiplex PCR; TCRdb stores just in-frame clones and leaves some out. The sample yields roughly 320,000 clones, 70% to 90% seen once. This CDR3 is built from 16 residues. CDR1 is MNHNY and CDR2 is SVGAGI in the germline V gene (reference sequence). Trimming stripped 4 bases from V and 4 bases from J, with 19 bases between. Sequenced sample: peripheral blood. This sequence was found in a woman between 45 and 60 years old with COVID-19, enrolled during active disease. The chain combines TRBV6-6 with TRBJ1-2; a possible D gene is TRBD1 (5 bases). CDR3 in amino acids: CASSLGSTVRSYGYTF. The CDR3 nucleotides read TGTGCCAGCAGTTTGGGGTCGACAGTTAGATCCTATGGCTACACCTTC.